Below are 23 T cell receptor beta chains sequenced from a single sample in a study of shared clonotypes between healthy human individuals (dated by TCRdb to about 2020). Libraries were made using the immunoSEQ multiplex PCR assay. TCRdb's version of the immuneACCESS table is confined to in-frame rearrangements and falls short of the full clone set. An unresolved V gene accounts for under half of the shortfall where checked; the remainder is of unknown origin. In all, the sample holds over a million clones, and approximately 68% of those were seen once. Clones ranked in the top ten supply around 1.5% of the sample. Sequenced input: memory CD4+ T cells sorted from blood. According to the study, the label for this sample's cell subset or site signals: CD45RA-negative fraction. These receptors originate from a man between 18 and 35 years old in good health.

There are many counts of this clone. The chain links TRBV5-1 to TRBJ1-1, with D maybe TRBD1 (5 bases). In germline, CDR1 is SGHRS, CDR2 YFSETQ. Trimming shortened V by 4 bases and J by 1 base, and 17 bases separated the two germline ends. The CDR3 spans 16 residues. CDR3 sequence reads: CASSQFQGRGNTEAFF. In DNA, the CDR3 is TGCGCCAGCAGCCAGTTTCAGGGAAGGGGGAACACTGAAGCTTTCTTT.

J is TRBJ2-7 and V is TRBV5-8; D gene uncertain. Trimming cost V 0 bases and J 0 bases, with 10 bases left between them. Germline V gene lookup returns CDR1 SGHTS and CDR2 YDEGEE. The CDR3 runs 15 residues. The CDR3 sequence: CASSLDLRASYEQYF. For the CDR3, the DNA is TGTGCCAGCAGCTTGGATCTCAGAGCCTCCTACGAGCAGTACTTC.

This sequence joins TRBV4-3 and TRBJ2-3, with 9 bases fitting TRBD1. Germline V CDR1 and CDR2: LGHNA, YSLEER. V lost 6 bases, J lost 0 bases, and 4 bases stayed unmatched. The CDR3 has 15 residues. Here the CDR3 reads CASSSQGASTDTQYF. The CDR3 nucleotides read TGCGCCAGCAGTTCACAGGGGGCCAGCACAGATACGCAGTATTTT.

The chain recombines TRBV5-1 with TRBJ1-2; D might be TRBD1 (6 bases). In germline, CDR1 is SGHRS, CDR2 YFSETQ. Trimming removed 4 bases at V and 4 bases at J, with 14 bases between. The CDR3 length is 14 residues. In nucleotides, the CDR3 is TGCGCCAGCAGCCTATCAGGGGCGACCTATGGCTACACCTTC. Amino acid sequence: CASSLSGATYGYTF.

Regarding this clone: This sample also contains other DNA sequences that code for the same CDR3. The J gene is TRBJ2-2, the V gene TRBV5-1, with D perhaps matching TRBD1 or TRBD2 (5 bases each). V was clipped by 1 base and J by 0 bases, with 7 bases between them. Looked up from germline, CDR1 is SGHRS and CDR2 is YFSETQ. The CDR3 is 15 amino acids. In DNA form, the CDR3 reads TGCGCCAGCAGCTTGCAGGGACCGAACACCGGGGAGCTGTTTTTT. Protein product: CASSLQGPNTGELFF.

The chain uses TRBV19 and TRBJ2-1; TRBD2 agrees at 13 bases. V gave up 5 bases and J gave up 7 bases; unmatched junction bases: 11. This CDR3 region has 17 residues. The germline CDR1 and CDR2 sequences are LNHDA and SQIVND (reference sequence). The CDR3 spells CASSRNGLAGDRNEQFF. The CDR3 DNA sequence: TGTGCCAGTAGTCGCAACGGACTAGCGGGGGATAGGAATGAGCAGTTCTTC.

This clone was seen only a few times. CDR3 protein: CASSLGAGNYGYTF. CDR3 nucleotides: TGTGCCAGCAGCTTAGGGGCCGGAAACTATGGCTACACCTTC. This rearrangement joins TRBV7-8 to TRBJ1-2; no clear D. Trimming shortened V by 1 base and J by 2 bases, and 8 bases separated the two germline ends. Germline CDR1 SGHVS, CDR2 FQNEAQ. The CDR3 covers 14 residues.

In its sample, this clone was seen a few times. The chain is built from TRBV15 and TRBJ2-3; 9 nucleotides align to TRBD2. There are 17 residues in the CDR3. Germline assignment: CDR1 LNHNV and CDR2 YYDKDF (reference sequence). Trimming cost V 0 bases and J 1 base; bases outside gene matches: 5. The CDR3 DNA sequence: TGTGCCACCAGCAGAGATCTTAGCGGGAGAGGCACAGATACGCAGTATTTT. It specifies CATSRDLSGRGTDTQYF.

This clone was detected only a few times. The V call is TRBV4-1, the J call TRBJ2-1; no clear D gene. Trimming cost V 4 bases and J 8 bases, with 18 bases left between them. The germline V gene has CDR1 MGHRA and CDR2 YSYEKL. This CDR3 region has 15 residues. In nucleotides, the CDR3 is TGCGCCAGCAGCCTGGGGTCATTCTCAGTCGATGAGCAGTTCTTC. Protein sequence: CASSLGSFSVDEQFF.

V usage is TRBV5-1 and J usage is TRBJ1-1; 7 bases are shared with TRBD1. This CDR3 has 15 residues. V lost 4 bases, J lost 2 bases, and 8 bases stayed unmatched. Germline V lookup: CDR1 SGHRS, CDR2 YFSETQ. The CDR3 loop is CASSPRDRSNTEAFF. The CDR3 coding sequence is TGCGCCAGCAGCCCGAGGGACAGAAGCAACACTGAAGCTTTCTTT.

Remarks on this clone: This may stem from a read error, because a much larger clone lies one nucleotide away. The chain carries TRBV7-9 and TRBJ2-2; a possible D gene is TRBD1 (7 bases). Trimming took 9 bases from V and 6 from J, leaving 11 bases between them. The CDR3 totals 12 residues. Germline V gene sequence: CDR1 SEHNR, CDR2 FQNEAQ (reference sequence). The CDR3 DNA reads TGTGCCAGGGCAGGGGGGCCCGGGGAGCTGTTTTTT. It translates to CARAGGPGELFF.

The CDR3 DNA sequence: TGTGCCAGCAGCCTCACCCCACAGGGGGTTGCGGGAGAGCAGTACTTC. Translating it yields CASSLTPQGVAGEQYF. The chain carries TRBV7-2 and TRBJ2-7; TRBD1 matches 8 bases. Germline V CDR1 and CDR2: SGHTA, FQGNSA. The CDR3 has 16 amino acids. J was trimmed by 7 bases and V by 5 bases; bases with no gene match: 16. The full variable domain, completed using reference TRBV7-2 and TRBJ2-7, is GAGVSQSPSNKVTEKGKDVELRCDPISGHTALYWYRQSLGQGLEFLIYFQGNSAPDKSGLPSDRFSAERTGGSVSTLTIQRTQQEDSAVYLCASSLTPQGVAGEQYFGPGTRLTVT.

Notes on this clone: At the DNA level, this CDR3 is encoded by other sequences in the same sample as well. This chain joins TRBV5-1 and TRBJ2-2; 7 positions match TRBD1. This CDR3 contains 15 residues. Germline V lookup: CDR1 SGHRS, CDR2 YFSETQ. J was trimmed by 5 bases and V by 2 bases; bases with no gene match: 6. The CDR3 sequence is CASSFTGVGTGELFF. CDR3 in DNA: TGCGCCAGCAGCTTCACAGGGGTCGGAACCGGGGAGCTGTTTTTT.

For this clone: An end of the junction does not agree with germline; a read error may underlie this. V usage is TRBV7-9 and J usage is TRBJ2-3; D is unresolved. The length of the CDR3 is 13 residues. CDR1 and CDR2 from the germline V gene are SEHNR and FQNEAQ (reference sequence). The CDR3 DNA reads as TGTGCCAGCATCTTAGGCAGCACAGATACGCAGTATTTT. Translating it yields CASILGSTDTQYF.

The rearrangement joins TRBV28 to TRBJ2-5; the D gene is possibly TRBD2 (5 bases). V lost 1 base and J 3 bases, leaving 12 bases between the germline ends. This CDR3 region has 15 residues. Germline lookup yields CDR1 MDHEN and CDR2 SYDVKM. The CDR3 DNA follows: TGTGCCAGCAGTTTATTTCAGGTAGCGAAAGAGACCCAGTACTTC. Protein product: CASSLFQVAKETQYF. The variable domain in full, completed from reference TRBV28 and TRBJ2-5, reads DVKVTQSSRYLVKRTGEKVFLECVQDMDHENMFWYRQDPGLGLRLIYFSYDVKMKEKGDIPEGYSVSREKKERFSLILESASTNQTSMYLCASSLFQVAKETQYFGPGTRLLVL.

There are a few counts of this clone. The CDR3 loop reads CASSRFRDRGQNTGELFF. CDR3 nucleotides: TGCGCCAGCAGTCGATTCCGGGACAGGGGACAAAACACCGGGGAGCTGTTTTTT. This rearrangement joins TRBV23-1 to TRBJ2-2; 10 bases line up with TRBD1. TRBV23-1 is reported as an ORF; its role is uncertain. CDR3 length: 18 residues. The J segment lost 2 bases and the V segment lost 4 bases, leaving 10 bases of the junction unmatched.

The chain links TRBV13 to TRBJ2-5; no clear D gene. The length of the CDR3 is 15 residues. Germline V lookup: CDR1 PRHDT, CDR2 FYEKMQ (reference sequence). V lost 3 bases and J lost 2, with 13 bases in between. The CDR3 region is CASSLSRLGQETQYF. For the CDR3, the DNA is TGTGCCAGCAGCTTGTCTAGGCTTGGGCAAGAGACCCAGTACTTC. The full variable domain, its missing parts supplied by reference TRBV13 and TRBJ2-5, is AAGVIQSPRHLIKEKRETATLKCYPIPRHDTVYWYQQGPGQDPQFLISFYEKMQSDKGSIPDRFSAQQFSDYHSELNMSSLELGDSALYFCASSLSRLGQETQYFGPGTRLLVL.

This sequence joins TRBV7-9 and TRBJ1-2; D remains unclear. Germline values: CDR1 SEHNR, CDR2 FQNEAQ (reference sequence). V was clipped by 5 bases and J by 6 bases, with 16 bases between them. The CDR3 is 14 amino acids. CDR3 nucleotide sequence: TGTGCCAGCAGCCCCCAAGCCAGAAACGATGGCTACACCTTC. It is translated as CASSPQARNDGYTF.

The chain has TRBV28 and TRBJ1-6; 8 nucleotides align to TRBD1. Germline V gene lookup returns CDR1 MDHEN and CDR2 SYDVKM. This CDR3 is 14 amino acids long. J lost 7 bases, V lost 7 bases, and 6 bases had no gene match. The CDR3 spells CASNTGTGNSPLHF. The CDR3 DNA reads as TGTGCCAGCAACACCGGGACAGGAAATTCACCCCTCCACTTT.

This clone was observed many times. This chain links TRBV20-1 with TRBJ2-4; D may be TRBD2 (7 bases). Germline values: CDR1 DFQATT, CDR2 SNEGSKA (reference sequence). Trimming pared 5 bases from V and 7 bases from J, leaving 9 bases between. This CDR3 region has 11 residues. The DNA for the CDR3 is TGCAGTGCTGGGGGGGGCAACATTCAGTACTTC. Translated, it gives CSAGGGNIQYF.

The genes are TRBV25-1 and TRBJ2-3; the match to TRBD2 covers 9 bases. V lost 1 base and J lost 1; bases outside the gene matches: 3. The CDR3 consists of 16 residues. Germline loops: CDR1 MGHDK, CDR2 SYGVNS. The CDR3 sequence: CASSESQRGGTDTQYF. DNA for the CDR3: TGTGCCAGCAGTGAATCCCAGCGGGGGGGCACAGATACGCAGTATTTT.

V is TRBV10-2 and J is TRBJ2-6; 7 bases line up with TRBD1. This CDR3 is built from 18 residues. Germline V gene lookup returns CDR1 WSHSY and CDR2 SAAADI. The trim removed 6 bases at V and 4 bases at J, leaving 15 bases unmatched. The CDR3 DNA reads as TGCGCCAGCAGGGACTTCGAGACAGGGTTGAAAGGGGCCAACGTCCTGACTTTC. Protein sequence: CASRDFETGLKGANVLTF.

The gene calls are TRBV19 and TRBJ1-2; D perhaps matches TRBD1 (6 bases). The V and J ends lost 3 bases and 6 bases respectively, with 11 bases between them. Germline V gene data show CDR1 as LNHDA and CDR2 as SQIVND (reference sequence). The length of the CDR3 is 13 residues. Here the CDR3 reads CASSIQKGDGYTF. The CDR3 nucleotides are TGTGCCAGTAGTATCCAAAAGGGGGATGGCTACACCTTC.